The entry that follows covers one T cell receptor (beta chain) sequence. Its antigen is not yet known. One base away there is no much larger clone; base qualities are not given. The immunoSEQ Assay, a bias-controlled multiplex PCR, was used to amplify TCRbeta CDR3 regions from genomic DNA. As for the original processing: The number of nucleated cells in each sample was estimated from the amplification of reference gene primers within the assay. To quantify the absolute abundance of each unique TCRbeta CDR3 rearrangement, sequence reads were collapsed and filtered. For each sample, productive Simpson clonality was calculated as the square root of Simpson's diversity index over productive rearrangements. TCRdb provides this immuneACCESS table in a form limited to in-frame rearrangements. Some clones are lacking; in checked studies, under half of them reflect an unresolved V gene, and why the rest are absent is not known. D and trimming come from the DNA, and the V and J calls and clone size come from that table. This sample has roughly 380,000 clones in its table, and roughly 85% of those were observed once. Of the sample, under 4% falls within the top ten clones.

Deletion took 3 bases off V and 2 bases off J, with a span of 26 bases between the germline ends. The germline V gene encodes CDR1 MGHRA and CDR2 YSYEKL. The CDR3, from cysteine to phenylalanine, totals 19 residues. Here the CDR3 DNA is all that survives: 57 bases in frame from base 1. The collaborating institutions used their own protocols to collect whole blood in K2EDTA tubes. For TCRbeta analysis, collaborators shipped samples as frozen whole blood, isolated PBMCs, or DNA extracted from either of those sample types. This entry is derived from a study of blood T cell repertoires in COVID-19 (dated by TCRdb to between 2020 and 2021). A note on the overall study: Samples covering the acute and convalescent phases of COVID-19 were provided by collaborators in the United States, Italy and Spain. Where HLA class I and class II types were available, the types were taken from metadata supplied by the sample provider, not from assay-based typing. The repertoires were made available in a free public database intended to serve as a resource for research on the immune response to SARS-CoV-2. Sample metadata almost always included a de-identified subject ID, COVID-19 status, age in years and sex. The material from the prospective study consisted of cDNA or gDNA derived from T cells, B-cell-depleted T cells, or PBMCs. The samples were drawn from the first 160 participants of the ongoing ImmuneRACE study and from over 950 subjects provided by 6 global collaborators. The dataset comprised deeply sampled blood TCRbeta repertoires from subjects exposed to, actively infected with, or recovered from COVID-19.

Study-wide findings and limitations: The amount of clinical and demographic metadata varied by source and participant and was provided uncurated.

Specimen: peripheral blood. The receptor's source is a woman aged 18-30 years with acute or convalescent COVID-19. Recombination linked TRBV4-1 to TRBJ2-7, and perhaps TRBD2 as D gene, on 6 matching bases. The base sequence is TGCGCCAGCAGCCAGGTCTTGACTAGTAGCGCTTCATTTCCCTACGAGCAGTACTTC. This gives the protein CASSQVLTSSASFPYEQYF.